This entry lists 22 T cell receptor beta chains sequenced from one sample in a study of beta chain features in type 1 diabetes. Findings of the study overall: In every one of the four CD4+ subsets, TCRB CDR3s were moderately but significantly shorter in Type 1 diabetes patients.

The sequenced template was cDNA made from the entire isolated RNA. The table came from immunoSEQ multiplex PCR; TCRdb's copy has only in-frame clones and leaves some out. The data show roughly 160,000 clones, 8% to 8.5% seen once. These TCRs are of unknown antigen specificity. The sequenced sample was central memory CD4+ T cells from blood. These receptors were obtained from a woman aged 18-35 years with type 1 diabetes.

This clone was counted a few times. J is TRBJ1-1 and V is TRBV2, with D possibly TRBD1 on 5 matching bases. The CDR3 has 14 amino acids. Germline V gene sequence: CDR1 SNHLY, CDR2 FYNNEI. V lost 4 bases and J lost 1, with 10 bases in between. CDR3 DNA: TGTGCCAGCAGTGCGCAGGGCCGGAACACTGAAGCTTTCTTT. It encodes CASSAQGRNTEAFF.

The rearrangement uses TRBV7-3 and TRBJ2-3; TRBD1 is a possible D gene (5 bases). CDR3 length equals 16 residues. Trimming shortened V by 1 base and J by 2 bases, and 13 bases separated the two germline ends. CDR1 is SGHTA, CDR2 FQGTGA, per germline. CDR3 nucleotide sequence: TGTGCCAGCAGCTTAAGCGCAGGACAAGTCACAGATACGCAGTATTTT. Residues: CASSLSAGQVTDTQYF.

The rearrangement uses TRBV4-2 and TRBJ1-5, with D uncertain. Germline V CDR1 and CDR2: LGHNA, YNFKEQ. The V end was cut by 4 bases, the J end by 3 bases, with 7 bases between. There are 13 residues in the CDR3. This CDR3 reads CASSPLPNQPQHF. CDR3 nucleotides: TGTGCCAGCAGCCCGCTACCCAATCAGCCCCAGCATTTT.

This clone was found a few times. V gene TRBV18 combines with J gene TRBJ1-1, with 8 bases lining up with TRBD1. V trimming: 4 bases; J trimming: 0 bases; junction bases outside the gene matches: 7. CDR1 is KGHSH and CDR2 is LQKENI in the germline V gene. CDR3 size: 16 residues. The CDR3: CASSLRTGLLNTEAFF. In DNA, the CDR3 is TGTGCCAGCTCACTCCGGACAGGGCTATTGAACACTGAAGCTTTCTTT.

The chain uses TRBV6-5 and TRBJ2-7, with 7 bases that match TRBD1. The CDR3 runs to 15 residues. V was clipped by 7 bases and J by 3 bases; unmatched bases: 12. Germline lookup yields CDR1 MNHEY and CDR2 SVGAGI. CDR3 region: CASNHLRDRYYEQYF. The DNA for the CDR3 is TGTGCCAGCAATCACCTCCGGGACAGATACTACGAGCAGTACTTC.

The V and J genes are TRBV28 and TRBJ2-1, with TRBD2 matching 9 bases. Germline trimming cut 6 bases from V and 8 bases from J; bases unmatched to any gene: 14. CDR1 MDHEN and CDR2 SYDVKM come from the germline V gene. This CDR3 is built from 16 residues. The CDR3 loop is CASSPQPGAGGYEQFF. DNA for the CDR3: TGTGCCAGCAGCCCCCAACCCGGAGCGGGAGGCTATGAGCAGTTCTTC.

This clone was picked up a small number of times. In DNA, the CDR3 is TGTGCCAGCAGCCCCCGGGCAGGGGATGACACTGAAGCTTTCTTT. Its protein is CASSPRAGDDTEAFF. The rearrangement uses TRBV9 and TRBJ1-1; tentative D call: TRBD1 (6 bases). V gave up 4 bases and J gave up 3 bases, with 16 bases separating them. CDR3 size: 15 residues. CDR1 is SGDLS, CDR2 YYNGEE, per germline.

The table lists this clone with many counts. The chain couples TRBV2 to TRBJ1-1; D may be TRBD1 (6 bases). V shed 6 bases and J shed 5 bases, with 19 bases lying between them. This CDR3 is built from 15 residues. Germline CDR1 SNHLY, CDR2 FYNNEI. The CDR3 is CASRLTGHHYTEAFF. CDR3 DNA: TGTGCCAGCAGACTTACGGGACATCATTATACTGAAGCTTTCTTT.

This chain joins TRBV5-4 and TRBJ2-3; the match to TRBD1 covers 9 bases. CDR3 size: 15 residues. V shed 1 base, J shed 4 bases, and the junction held 4 bases outside the gene matches. The germline V gene has CDR1 SGHNT and CDR2 YYREEE (reference sequence). DNA for the CDR3: TGTGCCAGCAGCTTGAAACAGGGGGCAGCAGATACGCAGTATTTT. This codes for CASSLKQGAADTQYF.

This clone was seen a handful of times. This chain links TRBV19 with TRBJ2-7; tentatively, D is TRBD2 (6 bases). The V gene lost 10 bases and the J gene lost 1 base, with 17 bases spanning the gap. This CDR3 region has 14 residues. Germline loops: CDR1 LNHDA, CDR2 SQIVND (reference sequence). In nucleotides, the CDR3 is TGTGCCACCGCGGAGGGAACATCGTCCTACGAGCAGTACTTC. This sequence encodes CATAEGTSSYEQYF.

This clone was detected only a few times. This chain links TRBV11-2 with TRBJ2-5; 8 nucleotides agree with TRBD1. CDR1 is SGHAT, CDR2 FQNNGV, per germline. The CDR3 loop spans 15 amino acids. The V segment lost 3 bases and the J segment 5 bases; nucleotides outside the gene matches: 8. CDR3 DNA sequence: TGTGCCAGCAGCTTCAAGACAGGGGATAGTGAGACCCAGTACTTC. It codes for CASSFKTGDSETQYF.

This chain links TRBV4-3 with TRBJ1-5; weak D call: TRBD1 (5 bases). Per germline, CDR1 LGHNA and CDR2 YSLEER. The V end lost 0 bases, the J end lost 2 bases, and 11 bases lay between the germline ends. This CDR3 is built from 16 residues. Here the CDR3 reads CASSQEVQGGNQPQHF. For the CDR3, the DNA is TGCGCCAGCAGCCAAGAAGTTCAAGGGGGCAATCAGCCCCAGCATTTT.

This chain links TRBV2 with TRBJ2-2, with D maybe TRBD1 (6 bases). The V gene's germline CDR1 is SNHLY and CDR2 FYNNEI. V was cut by 3 bases and J by 6 bases, with 11 bases left in between. This CDR3 comprises 14 residues. The CDR3 region has the DNA TGTGCCAGCAGTGACAGCCACAGGGCCGGGGAGCTGTTTTTT. Translated, it gives CASSDSHRAGELFF. Variable domain in full (rest from reference TRBV2 and TRBJ2-2): EPEVTQTPSHQVTQMGQEVILRCVPISNHLYFYWYRQILGQKVEFLVSFYNNEISEKSEIFDDQFSVERPDGSNFTLKIRSTKLEDSAMYFCASSDSHRAGELFFGEGSRLTVL.

The table lists this clone with a few counts. The V call is TRBV15, the J call TRBJ2-7; TRBD1 matches at 8 bases. The CDR3 is 15 residues long. V shed 2 bases and J 2 bases; nucleotides not matched to a gene: 5. The germline gives CDR1 LNHNV, CDR2 YYDKDF (reference sequence). The CDR3 here is CATSRSRQGTYEQYF. The CDR3, as DNA: TGTGCCACCAGCAGATCCCGACAGGGGACCTACGAGCAGTACTTC.

This clone was seen a handful of times. J is TRBJ1-4 and V is TRBV19; D may be TRBD1 (6 bases). V was cut by 6 bases and J by 0 bases, with 8 bases left in between. Germline V gives CDR1 LNHDA, CDR2 SQIVND (reference sequence). The CDR3 is 14 residues long. The DNA for the CDR3 is TGTGCCAGTAGCCGGACAGCAACTAATGAAAAACTGTTTTTT. Residues: CASSRTATNEKLFF.

This chain joins TRBV5-4 and TRBJ2-7; TRBD2 matches at 7 bases. The CDR3 runs 15 residues. Germline V gene data show CDR1 as SGHNT and CDR2 as YYREEE (reference sequence). V shed 2 bases and J 6 bases; nucleotides not matched to a gene: 11. Here the CDR3 reads CASSFSLAGKVEQYF. Here the CDR3 DNA reads TGTGCCAGCAGCTTCTCTTTAGCGGGTAAGGTCGAGCAGTACTTC.

The V and J genes are TRBV5-4 and TRBJ1-2; D is possibly TRBD1 (5 bases). V was pared by 3 bases and J by 3 bases, with 9 bases between. The CDR3 totals 13 residues. Per germline, CDR1 SGHNT and CDR2 YYREEE (reference sequence). The chain's CDR3 is CASSSSGYYGYTF. The CDR3 bases are TGTGCCAGCAGCTCTTCAGGGTACTATGGCTACACCTTC.

This clone appeared a single time. The chain carries TRBV19 and TRBJ2-2, with D possibly matching TRBD2 (6 bases). Germline V lookup: CDR1 LNHDA, CDR2 SQIVND (reference sequence). The V end was cut by 11 bases, the J end by 8 bases, with 18 bases between. This CDR3 has 13 amino acids. CDR3 sequence: CAGQEGPMGELFF. For the CDR3, the DNA is TGTGCCGGTCAGGAGGGCCCCATGGGGGAGCTGTTTTTT.

This clone was observed a few times. The genes are TRBV5-1 and TRBJ2-5, with 9 bases lining up with TRBD2. The J segment lost 5 bases and the V segment lost 2 bases, leaving 7 bases of the junction unmatched. This CDR3 region has 15 residues. CDR1 SGHRS and CDR2 YFSETQ come from the germline V gene. DNA of the CDR3: TGCGCCAGCAGCTTCACTAGCGGGTGGATGGAGACCCAGTACTTC. It translates to CASSFTSGWMETQYF.

CDR3 protein: CSVDPGGETQYF. DNA of the CDR3: TGCAGCGTTGACCCAGGGGGAGAGACCCAGTACTTC. This chain connects TRBV29-1 to TRBJ2-5, with TRBD1 matching 7 bases. Germline CDR1 SQVTM, CDR2 ANQGSEA. V dropped 3 bases and J dropped 4; count of bases not matched to a gene: 2. This CDR3 has 12 amino acids. The full variable domain, rest sourced from reference TRBV29-1 and TRBJ2-5, is SAVISQKPSRDICQRGTSLTIQCQVDSQVTMMFWYRQQPGQSLTLIATANQGSEATYESGFVIDKFPISRPNLTFSTLTVSNMSPEDSSIYLCSVDPGGETQYFGPGTRLLVL.

To note about this clone: Other DNA sequences in the same sample also yield this CDR3. CDR3 DNA sequence: TGTGCCAGCAGCTTGCTAGCGGGAGGTGGAGAGACCCAGTACTTC. It yields the protein CASSLLAGGGETQYF. The chain joins TRBV7-9 to TRBJ2-5, with TRBD2 matching 11 bases. Germline V CDR1 and CDR2: SEHNR, FQNEAQ (reference sequence). The CDR3 is 15 amino acids. J was trimmed by 4 bases and V by 3 bases; bases with no gene match: 4.

Remarks on this clone: One end of the junction is discordant with germline, which a read error may explain. The genes are TRBV5-4 and TRBJ2-1; 9 bases agree with TRBD2. The CDR3 length is 14 residues. The germline gives CDR1 SGHNT, CDR2 YYREEE (reference sequence). In DNA form, the CDR3 reads TGCGCCAGCAGCGCTAGCGGGGCATACAATGAGCAGTTCTTC. It codes for CASSASGAYNEQFF.